This record concerns one T cell receptor beta chain sequence. The CDR3 loop spans 14 amino acids. Germline V gene sequence: CDR1 MNHNS, CDR2 SASEGT. Trimming shortened V by 1 base and J by 11 bases, and 12 bases separated the two germline ends. Method: immunoSEQ multiplex PCR; TCRdb's copy keeps in-frame clones and lacks some. The repertoire consists of about 100,000 clones, with 90% to 95% occurring once and the leading ten covering approximately 1.2%. This sample was taken from a study of T cell changes during pregnancy in multiple sclerosis. The TCR was taken from a female donor with multiple sclerosis, enrolled in a pregnancy study. The chain is built from TRBV6-1 and TRBJ1-6; tentative D call: TRBD1 (5 bases). The source was peripheral blood, collected in the second trimester of pregnancy. The CDR3, as DNA: TGTGCCAGCAGTGAAGGGCGGGGGATGGCACCCCTCCACTTT. Encoded protein: CASSEGRGMAPLHF.